In this sample, the clone carrying this T cell receptor beta chain turned up a few times. Its specificity is unknown. The source of the sample is a study of early T cells in non-severe SARS-CoV-2 infection. The overall study: The study sequenced bulk RNA from unsorted whole blood, with chains unpaired.

General observations from the study: Lookups in VDJdb leaned toward anti-spike CD8 responses and missed private and CD4 specificities.

Germline V CDR1 and CDR2: SGDLS, YYNGEE. The V and J ends lost 0 bases and 5 bases respectively, with 9 bases between them. The CDR3 runs to 13 residues. Individual cDNA molecules received unique molecular identifiers during library preparation. MiXCR, run by TCRdb on the 5' RACE reads, gives a single entry per CDR3 protein. The sample yields some 55,000 distinct CDR3 sequences, approximately 12% seen once. The source material was whole blood, sampled at baseline. The source of this sequence is an adult who was a healthcare worker with PCR-confirmed SARS-CoV-2 infection or an uninfected control (not recorded which). This chain joins TRBV9 and TRBJ2-7; no reliable D call. CDR3 loop: CASSVASWDEQYF. CDR3 sequence (DNA): TGTGCCAGCAGCGTAGCTTCTTGGGACGAGCAGTACTTC.